The rows below give T cell receptor beta chains drawn from one sample of a study of T-cell reconstitution after alpha-beta-depleted transplantation in children. TCRdb re-derived calls from the PCR reads in MiXCR, one entry per CDR3 protein. The profile shows 500,000 to 600,000 distinct CDR3 sequences, about 16% of them singletons. The sample here was PBMCs from the stem cell graft donor, taken from the stem cell graft. The origin of the receptors is a human donor who donated a stem cell graft to a child with acute lymphoblastic leukemia. Each CDR3 is given with its conserved first and last residue. The order of the fields is V gene, J gene, clone size, D gene, CDR3 DNA, CDR3 protein. D genes are given only for firm matches. Clone size is stated in some rows and not others, as once, few, many or a class when expanded.

>TRBV24-1|TRBJ2-2|.|TRBD2
TGTGCCACCAGTGACCTCATGGGGACTAGCGGGAGGGCAAACACCGGGGAGCTGTTTTTT
CATSDLMGTSGRANTGELFF
>TRBV7-2|TRBJ1-2|.|.
TGTGCCAGCAGCTTAATTGAGCAGGCCTATGGCTACACCTTC
CASSLIEQAYGYTF
>TRBV6-1|TRBJ1-5|few|TRBD1
TGTGCCAGCAGCGGGACAGGGGGGTTTCAGCCCCAGCATTTT
CASSGTGGFQPQHF
>TRBV7-9|TRBJ1-1|.|.
TGTGCCAGCAGCTTAGTGCTCCGGACAGCTGAAGCTTTCTTT
CASSLVLRTAEAFF
>TRBV5-6|TRBJ1-6|few|.
TGTGCCAGCAGCTACACGACAGGCACGAATTCACCCCTCCACTTT
CASSYTTGTNSPLHF
>TRBV9|TRBJ2-1|.|TRBD2
TGTGCCAGCAGCCCGGGACTAGCGGGAGGCGGTGAGCAGTTCTTC
CASSPGLAGGGEQFF
>TRBV6-1|TRBJ2-3|.|.
TGTGCCAGCACCCAGAGGCGCACAGATACGCAGTATTTT
CASTQRRTDTQYF
>TRBV4-1|TRBJ2-2|few|TRBD1
TGCGCCAGCAGCCAATGGACAGGGGGCGCGACCGGGGAGCTGTTTTTT
CASSQWTGGATGELFF
>TRBV4-1|TRBJ2-5|few|.
TGCGCCAGCAAACGGGTGGGAGGAAAGGGAGAGACCCAGTACTTC
CASKRVGGKGETQYF
>TRBV24-1|TRBJ2-7|few|TRBD1
TGTGCCACCGGGGATTCCGGGACAGGGGGCTACGAGCAGTACTTC
CATGDSGTGGYEQYF
>TRBV6-4|TRBJ2-3|.|TRBD2
TGTGCCAGCAGTGACTTCAGCCTAGCGGGAGGGCCAGGCACAGATACGCAGTATTTT
CASSDFSLAGGPGTDTQYF
>TRBV21-1|TRBJ2-7|.|.
TGTGCCAGCAGCAAAACAACGGGTCGGCAGGGGCTCTCCTACGAGCAGTACTTC
CASSKTTGRQGLSYEQYF
>TRBV27|TRBJ2-1|few|TRBD2
TGTGCCAGCAGCCCGGGACTAGCGCAAAATGAGCAGTTCTTC
CASSPGLAQNEQFF
>TRBV7-2|TRBJ2-5|.|TRBD1
TGTGCCAGCAGCTTAAGGGGGGCAGGGGGCTTTCAAGAGACCCAGTACTTC
CASSLRGAGGFQETQYF
>TRBV15|TRBJ1-1|few|.
TGTGCCACCAGCAGAGAGGGCAGGGGCGGGGGAGCTTTCTTT
CATSREGRGGGAFF
>TRBV10-2|TRBJ1-2|.|TRBD1
TGCGCCAGCTCCGGGACAGGACGGTCTAACTATGGCTACACCTTC
CASSGTGRSNYGYTF
>TRBV19|TRBJ2-7|.|.
TGTGCCAGTGCCGGGACTGGAGCCTACGAGCAGTACTTC
CASAGTGAYEQYF
>TRBV6-5|TRBJ2-7|few|.
TGTGCCAGCAGTTACTCGTACGTTCCTTCCTACGAGCAGTACTTC
CASSYSYVPSYEQYF
>TRBV9|TRBJ2-1|many|TRBD2
TGTGCCAGCAGCGGTAGCGGGCTTTCCTACAATGAGCAGTTCTTC
CASSGSGLSYNEQFF
>TRBV12-3/TRBV12-4|TRBJ2-7|.|.
TGTGCCAGCGGAGGCCTTCCCTCCTACGAGCAGTACTTC
CASGGLPSYEQYF
>TRBV5-1|TRBJ1-4|.|.
TGCGCCAGCAGCTTCCAGCTAAATGAAAAACTGTTTTTT
CASSFQLNEKLFF
>TRBV27|TRBJ1-1|few|TRBD1
TGTGCCAGCAGTCCTAGACAGGGGGAAGGAGCTTTCTTT
CASSPRQGEGAFF
>TRBV15|TRBJ2-7|.|TRBD1
TGTGCCACCAGCACCTCATTCCGGGACAGGGGCCTATACGAGCAGTACTTC
CATSTSFRDRGLYEQYF
>TRBV20-1|TRBJ2-1|few|.
TGCAGTGCTAGTCACCCCGAGCAGTTCTTC
CSASHPEQFF
>TRBV5-5|TRBJ2-2|.|.
TGTGCCAGCAGCTTTCTGACAGGATCCGGGGAGCTGTTTTTT
CASSFLTGSGELFF
>TRBV12-3/TRBV12-4|TRBJ2-5|few|.
TGTGCCAGCAGTTTACAGGGGACGACCCAGTACTTC
CASSLQGTTQYF
>TRBV5-1|TRBJ1-2|few|TRBD1
TGCGCCAGCAGCTACGAACAGGGGGCGAATGGCTACACCTTC
CASSYEQGANGYTF
>TRBV27|TRBJ1-6|few|.
TGTGCCAGCAGTTTTGAAGCGCGTAATTCACCCCTCCACTTT
CASSFEARNSPLHF
>TRBV27|TRBJ2-7|.|.
TGTGCCAGCAGTTTAGGGGGGCCATTCACCTACGAGCAGTACTTC
CASSLGGPFTYEQYF
>TRBV15|TRBJ2-1|many|TRBD1
TGTGCCACCAGCGACGGACAGGGGGCATACAATGAGCAGTTCTTC
CATSDGQGAYNEQFF
>TRBV7-9|TRBJ2-1|few|.
TGTGCCAGCAGCTTTCCCGCCGCCGTGCAGTTCTTC
CASSFPAAVQFF
>TRBV6-1|TRBJ2-2|.|TRBD1
TGTGCCAGCACCCTGGACAGGGGCACCGGGGAGCTGTTTTTT
CASTLDRGTGELFF
>TRBV5-1|TRBJ2-6|.|.
TGCGCCAGCAGCTTGAAGTACTCTGGGGCCAACGTCCTGACTTTC
CASSLKYSGANVLTF
>TRBV2|TRBJ2-4|once|.
TGTGCCAGCAGTTACGAGGACAGATTAGCCAAAAACATTCAGTACTTC
CASSYEDRLAKNIQYF
>TRBV27|TRBJ1-2|few|TRBD1
TGTGCCAGCAGTTTAACCCCGAACCAGGGGGCCGGGGTCAGCTATGGCTACACCTTC
CASSLTPNQGAGVSYGYTF
>TRBV29-1|TRBJ2-7|.|TRBD1
TGCAGCGTTGATTGGGGTCTTAGGACAGGGAAGGGTGAGCAGTACTTC
CSVDWGLRTGKGEQYF
>TRBV10-3|TRBJ2-1|.|TRBD1
TGTGCCATCGCGGACAGGAATAACAATGAGCAGTTCTTC
CAIADRNNNEQFF
>TRBV3-1|TRBJ1-5|few|TRBD1
TGTGCCAGCAGCCAAGGCCGGGACAGGGTCAATCAGCCCCAGCATTTT
CASSQGRDRVNQPQHF
>TRBV10-3|TRBJ2-1|.|TRBD2
TGTGCCATCAGTGAGTCGGGACTAGCGGGAGTCAATGAGCAGTTCTTC
CAISESGLAGVNEQFF
>TRBV9|TRBJ2-3|.|.
TGTGCCAGCAGCCCGGACCGAGACACAGATACGCAGTATTTT
CASSPDRDTDTQYF
>TRBV10-3|TRBJ2-1|.|.
TGTGCCATCAGGTATAGCTCCTACAATGAGCAGTTCTTC
CAIRYSSYNEQFF
>TRBV15|TRBJ2-7|.|.
TGTGCCACCTCCTCGGCGGCACGGCAGTACTTC
CATSSAARQYF
>TRBV6-1|TRBJ2-7|.|TRBD2
TGTGCCAGCACTCGGACTAGCGGGATTTCCTACGAGCAGTACTTC
CASTRTSGISYEQYF
>TRBV20-1|TRBJ1-2|once|.
TGCAGTGCGGCCGCGATGCAGGGGAACTATGGCTACACCTTC
CSAAAMQGNYGYTF
>TRBV10-2|TRBJ2-1|once|.
TGCGCCAGCAGTGGGCCGGGGGCGAATGAGCAGTTCTTC
CASSGPGANEQFF
>TRBV7-7|TRBJ2-7|.|.
TGTGCCAGCAGCTTTAGTCCCTCGGCAACGATTTACGAGCAGTACTTC
CASSFSPSATIYEQYF
>TRBV7-8|TRBJ1-1|.|.
TGTGCCAGCAGCTTACTCGGGGGTGGCGGTGGCACTGAAGCTTTCTTT
CASSLLGGGGGTEAFF
>TRBV24-1|TRBJ2-1|.|TRBD1
TGTGCCACCAGTGATTTGAGAGAGGGGGCGATGGATGAGCAGTTCTTC
CATSDLREGAMDEQFF
>TRBV29-1|TRBJ1-4|few|.
TGCAGCGTTGAAGATCGGGGGACCTGGGGTGAAAAACTGTTTTTT
CSVEDRGTWGEKLFF